This TCR beta chain was identified during a study of cytomegalovirus exposure and HLA in healthy donors. Germline CDR1 KGHSH, CDR2 LQKENI. This CDR3 is built from 15 residues. Trimming removed 3 bases from V and 3 bases from J, with 12 bases in between. TCRdb keeps only in-frame clones here, not all; method: immunoSEQ multiplex PCR. The table includes 160,000 or so clones, around four fifths detected once. The source material was PBMCs. This receptor was obtained from a man aged 25 to 45 in good health and CMV-seropositive. The chain carries TRBV18 and TRBJ2-1; D remains unclear. CDR3 protein: CASSPTSPFYNEQFF. In nucleotides, the CDR3 is TGTGCCAGCTCACCGACTTCCCCTTTCTACAATGAGCAGTTCTTC.